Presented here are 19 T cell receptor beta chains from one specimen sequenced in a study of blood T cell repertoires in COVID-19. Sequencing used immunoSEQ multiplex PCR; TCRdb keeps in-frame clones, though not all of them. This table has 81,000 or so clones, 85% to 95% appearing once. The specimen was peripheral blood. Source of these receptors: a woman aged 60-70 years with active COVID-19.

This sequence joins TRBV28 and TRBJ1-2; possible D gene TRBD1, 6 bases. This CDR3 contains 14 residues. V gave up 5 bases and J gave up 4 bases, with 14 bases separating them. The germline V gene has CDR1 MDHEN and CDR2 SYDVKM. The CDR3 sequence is CASSPPGTPYGYTF. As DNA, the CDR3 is TGTGCCAGCAGTCCACCCGGGACACCCTATGGCTACACCTTC.

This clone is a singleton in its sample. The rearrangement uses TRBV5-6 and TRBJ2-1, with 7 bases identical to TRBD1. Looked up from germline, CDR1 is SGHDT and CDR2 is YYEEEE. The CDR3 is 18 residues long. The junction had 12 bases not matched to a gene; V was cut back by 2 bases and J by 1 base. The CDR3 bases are TGTGCCAGCAGCTTCAAGATCACAGGGGTTCGTTCCTACAATGAGCAGTTCTTC. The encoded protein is CASSFKITGVRSYNEQFF.

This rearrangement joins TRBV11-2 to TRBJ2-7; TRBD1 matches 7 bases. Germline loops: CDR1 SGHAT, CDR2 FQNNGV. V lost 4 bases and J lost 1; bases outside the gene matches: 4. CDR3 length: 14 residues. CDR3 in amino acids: CASSSRDRSYEQYF. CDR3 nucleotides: TGTGCCAGCAGCTCCCGGGACAGATCCTACGAGCAGTACTTC. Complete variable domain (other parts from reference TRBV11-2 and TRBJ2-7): EAGVAQSPRYKIIEKRQSVAFWCNPISGHATLYWYQQILGQGPKLLIQFQNNGVVDDSQLPKDRFSAERLKGVDSTLKIQPAKLEDSAVYLCASSSRDRSYEQYFGPGTRLTVT.

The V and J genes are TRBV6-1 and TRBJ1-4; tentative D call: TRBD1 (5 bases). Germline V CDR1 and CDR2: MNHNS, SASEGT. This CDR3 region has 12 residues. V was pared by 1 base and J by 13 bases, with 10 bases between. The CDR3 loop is CASSEGRVRLFF. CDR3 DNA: TGTGCCAGCAGTGAAGGCAGGGTTCGACTGTTTTTT.

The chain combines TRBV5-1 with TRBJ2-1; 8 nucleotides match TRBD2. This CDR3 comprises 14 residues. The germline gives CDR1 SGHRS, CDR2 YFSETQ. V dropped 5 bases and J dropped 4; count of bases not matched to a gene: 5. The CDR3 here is CASRTGGPYNEQFF. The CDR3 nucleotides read TGCGCCAGCAGAACGGGGGGGCCTTACAATGAGCAGTTCTTC.

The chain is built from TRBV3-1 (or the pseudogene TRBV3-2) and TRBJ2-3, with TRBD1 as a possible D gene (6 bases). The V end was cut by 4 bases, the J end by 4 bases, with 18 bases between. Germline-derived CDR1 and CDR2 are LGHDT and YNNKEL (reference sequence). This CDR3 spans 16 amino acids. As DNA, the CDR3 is TGTGCCAGCAGCCCCAAATCCGGCAGGGGATCAGATACGCAGTATTTT. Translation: CASSPKSGRGSDTQYF.

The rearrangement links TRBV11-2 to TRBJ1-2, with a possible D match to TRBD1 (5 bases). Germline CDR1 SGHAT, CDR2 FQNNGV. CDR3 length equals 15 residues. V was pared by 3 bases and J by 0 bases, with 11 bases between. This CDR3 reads CASSLEQGANYGYTF. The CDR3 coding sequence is TGTGCCAGCAGCTTGGAGCAGGGCGCTAACTATGGCTACACCTTC.

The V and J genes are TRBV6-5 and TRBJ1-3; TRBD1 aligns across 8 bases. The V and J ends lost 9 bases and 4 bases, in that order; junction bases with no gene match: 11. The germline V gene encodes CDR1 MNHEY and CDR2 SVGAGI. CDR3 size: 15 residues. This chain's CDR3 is CASSVGQGQGNTIYF. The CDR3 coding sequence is TGTGCCAGTTCGGTAGGACAGGGCCAAGGAAACACCATATATTTT.

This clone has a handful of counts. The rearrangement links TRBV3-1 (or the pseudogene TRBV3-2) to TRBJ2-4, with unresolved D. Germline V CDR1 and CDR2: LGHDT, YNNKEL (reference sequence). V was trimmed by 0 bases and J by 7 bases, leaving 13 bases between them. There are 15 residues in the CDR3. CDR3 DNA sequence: TGTGCCAGCAGCCAAGATCCCGGTTCTAGGAACATTCAGTACTTC. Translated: CASSQDPGSRNIQYF.

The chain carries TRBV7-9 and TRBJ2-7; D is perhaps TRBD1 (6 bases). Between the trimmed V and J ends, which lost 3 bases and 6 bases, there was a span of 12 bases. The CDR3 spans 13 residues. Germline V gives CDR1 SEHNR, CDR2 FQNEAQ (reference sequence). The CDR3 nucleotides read TGTGCCAGCAGCTTTTCTAGCAGGGGCGAGCAGTACTTC. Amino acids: CASSFSSRGEQYF.

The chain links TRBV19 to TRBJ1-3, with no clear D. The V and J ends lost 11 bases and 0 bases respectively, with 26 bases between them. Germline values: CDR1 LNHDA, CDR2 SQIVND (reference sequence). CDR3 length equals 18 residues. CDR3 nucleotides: TGTGCCGGCTGGAAACAGTGCCTTTTATCGAGCTCTGGAAACACCATATATTTT. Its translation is CAGWKQCLLSSSGNTIYF. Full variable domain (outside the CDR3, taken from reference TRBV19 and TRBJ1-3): DGGITQSPKYLFRKEGQNVTLSCEQNLNHDAMYWYRQDPGQGLRLIYYSQIVNDFQKGDIAEGYSVSREKKESFPLTVTSAQKNPTAFYLCAGWKQCLLSSSGNTIYFGEGSWLTVV.

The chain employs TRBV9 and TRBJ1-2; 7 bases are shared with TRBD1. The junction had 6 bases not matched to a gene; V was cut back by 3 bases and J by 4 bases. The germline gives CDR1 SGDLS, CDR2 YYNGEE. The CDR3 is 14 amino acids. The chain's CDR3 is CASSGPGTVYGYTF. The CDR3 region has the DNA TGTGCCAGCAGCGGACCCGGGACAGTCTATGGCTACACCTTC.

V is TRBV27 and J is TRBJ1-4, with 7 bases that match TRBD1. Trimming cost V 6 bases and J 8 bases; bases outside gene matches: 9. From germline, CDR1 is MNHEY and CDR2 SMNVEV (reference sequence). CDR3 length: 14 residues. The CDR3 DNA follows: TGTGCCAGCAGGCGACAGGGAGAGTGGGAAAAACTGTTTTTT. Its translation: CASRRQGEWEKLFF.

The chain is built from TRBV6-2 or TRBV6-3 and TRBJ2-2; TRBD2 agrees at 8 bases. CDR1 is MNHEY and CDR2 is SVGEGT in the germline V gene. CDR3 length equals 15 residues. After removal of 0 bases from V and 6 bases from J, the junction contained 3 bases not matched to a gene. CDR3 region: CASSYSKLAAGELFF. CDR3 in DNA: TGTGCCAGCAGTTACTCGAAACTAGCGGCCGGGGAGCTGTTTTTT.

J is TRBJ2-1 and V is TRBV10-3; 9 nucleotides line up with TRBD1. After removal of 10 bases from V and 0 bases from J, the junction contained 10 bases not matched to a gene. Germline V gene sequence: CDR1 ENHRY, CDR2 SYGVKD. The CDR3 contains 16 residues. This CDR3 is CATAQSTGGSYNEQFF. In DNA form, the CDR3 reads TGTGCCACCGCCCAATCGACAGGGGGCTCCTACAATGAGCAGTTCTTC.

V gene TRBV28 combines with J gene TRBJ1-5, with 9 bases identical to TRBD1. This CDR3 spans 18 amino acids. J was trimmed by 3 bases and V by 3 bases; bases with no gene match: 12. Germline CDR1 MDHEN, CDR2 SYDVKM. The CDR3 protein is CASSFGLDRGLSNQPQHF. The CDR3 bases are TGTGCCAGCAGTTTTGGCCTGGACAGGGGCCTCTCCAATCAGCCCCAGCATTTT.

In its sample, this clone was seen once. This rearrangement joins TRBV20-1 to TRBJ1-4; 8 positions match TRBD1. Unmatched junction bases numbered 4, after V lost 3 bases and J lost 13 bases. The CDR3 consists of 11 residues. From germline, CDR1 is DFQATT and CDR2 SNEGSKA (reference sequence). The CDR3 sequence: CSARDRDGLFF. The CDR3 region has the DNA TGCAGTGCTAGGGACAGGGATGGACTGTTTTTT.

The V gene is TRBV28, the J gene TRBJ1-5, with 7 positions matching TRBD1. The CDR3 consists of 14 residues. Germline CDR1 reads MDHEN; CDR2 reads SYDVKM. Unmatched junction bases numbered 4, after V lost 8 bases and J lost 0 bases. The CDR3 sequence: CASRTGISNQPQHF. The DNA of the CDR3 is TGTGCCAGCCGGACAGGAATTAGCAATCAGCCCCAGCATTTT. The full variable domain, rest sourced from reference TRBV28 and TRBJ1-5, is DVKVTQSSRYLVKRTGEKVFLECVQDMDHENMFWYRQDPGLGLRLIYFSYDVKMKEKGDIPEGYSVSREKKERFSLILESASTNQTSMYLCASRTGISNQPQHFGDGTRLSIL.

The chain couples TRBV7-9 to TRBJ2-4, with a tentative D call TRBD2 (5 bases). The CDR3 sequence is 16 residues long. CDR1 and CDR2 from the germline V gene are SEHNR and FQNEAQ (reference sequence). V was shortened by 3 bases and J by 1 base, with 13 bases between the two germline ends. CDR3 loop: CASSFDYLPAKNIQYF. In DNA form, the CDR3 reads TGTGCCAGCAGCTTCGACTACTTGCCTGCCAAAAACATTCAGTACTTC.